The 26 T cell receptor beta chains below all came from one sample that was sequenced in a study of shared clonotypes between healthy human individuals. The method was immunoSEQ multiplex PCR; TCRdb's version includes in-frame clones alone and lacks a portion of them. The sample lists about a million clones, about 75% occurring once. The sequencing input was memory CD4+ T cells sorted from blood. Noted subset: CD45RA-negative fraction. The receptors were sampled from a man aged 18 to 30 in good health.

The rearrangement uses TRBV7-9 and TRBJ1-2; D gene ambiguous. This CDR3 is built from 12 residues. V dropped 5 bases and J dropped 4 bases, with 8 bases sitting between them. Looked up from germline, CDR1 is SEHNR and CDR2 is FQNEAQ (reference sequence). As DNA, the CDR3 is TGTGCCAGCAGCGTGGATTTCTATGGCTACACCTTC. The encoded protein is CASSVDFYGYTF.

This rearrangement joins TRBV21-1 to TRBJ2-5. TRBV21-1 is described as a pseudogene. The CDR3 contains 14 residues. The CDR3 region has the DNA TGTGCCAGCAGCAAAGCGGATGGTGGGGAGACCCAGTACTTC. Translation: CASSKADGGETQYF.

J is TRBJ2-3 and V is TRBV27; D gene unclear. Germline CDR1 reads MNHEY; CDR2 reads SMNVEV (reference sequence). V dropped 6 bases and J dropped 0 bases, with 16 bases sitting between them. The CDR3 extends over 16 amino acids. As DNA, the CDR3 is TGTGCCAGCAGGACCTTAGGGCAGATAAGCACAGATACGCAGTATTTT. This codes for CASRTLGQISTDTQYF.

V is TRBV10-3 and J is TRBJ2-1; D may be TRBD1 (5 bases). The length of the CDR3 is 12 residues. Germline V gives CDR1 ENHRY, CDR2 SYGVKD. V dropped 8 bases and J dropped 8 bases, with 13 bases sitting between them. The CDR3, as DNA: TGTGCCATCGGACGACAGCCCGATGAGCAGTTCTTC. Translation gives CAIGRQPDEQFF.

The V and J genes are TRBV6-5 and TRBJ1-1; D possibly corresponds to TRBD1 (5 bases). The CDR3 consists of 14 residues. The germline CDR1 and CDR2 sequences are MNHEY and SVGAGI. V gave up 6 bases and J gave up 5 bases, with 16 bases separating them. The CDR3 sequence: CASRAGWEGTEAFF. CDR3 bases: TGTGCCAGCAGGGCAGGGTGGGAGGGGACTGAAGCTTTCTTT.

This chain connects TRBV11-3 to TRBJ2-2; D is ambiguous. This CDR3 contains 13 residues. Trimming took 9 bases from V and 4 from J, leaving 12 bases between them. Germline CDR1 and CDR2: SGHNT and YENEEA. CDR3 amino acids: CASCRTSTGELFF. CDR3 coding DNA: TGTGCCAGTTGTAGAACTTCCACCGGGGAGCTGTTTTTT.

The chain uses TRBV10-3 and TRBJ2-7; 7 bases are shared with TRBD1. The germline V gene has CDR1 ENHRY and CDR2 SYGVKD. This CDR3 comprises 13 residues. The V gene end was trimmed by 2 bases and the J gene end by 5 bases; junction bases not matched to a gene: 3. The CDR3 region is CAISERQGNEQYF. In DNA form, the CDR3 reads TGTGCCATCAGTGAGAGACAGGGTAACGAGCAGTACTTC.

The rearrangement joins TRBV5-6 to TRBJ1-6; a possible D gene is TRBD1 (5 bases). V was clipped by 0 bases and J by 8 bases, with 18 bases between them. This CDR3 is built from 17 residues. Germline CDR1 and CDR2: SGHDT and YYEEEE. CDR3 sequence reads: CASSLGPDQGVYSPLHF. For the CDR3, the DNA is TGTGCCAGCAGCTTGGGTCCGGACCAGGGCGTATATTCACCCCTCCACTTT.

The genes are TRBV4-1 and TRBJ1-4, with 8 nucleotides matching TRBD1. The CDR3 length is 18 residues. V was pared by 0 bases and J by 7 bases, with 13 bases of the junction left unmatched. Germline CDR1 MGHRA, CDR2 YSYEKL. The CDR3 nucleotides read TGCGCCAGCAGCCAAGATCGGCAGGGGGCCCTAAGGGGTGAAAAACTGTTTTTT. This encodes CASSQDRQGALRGEKLFF.

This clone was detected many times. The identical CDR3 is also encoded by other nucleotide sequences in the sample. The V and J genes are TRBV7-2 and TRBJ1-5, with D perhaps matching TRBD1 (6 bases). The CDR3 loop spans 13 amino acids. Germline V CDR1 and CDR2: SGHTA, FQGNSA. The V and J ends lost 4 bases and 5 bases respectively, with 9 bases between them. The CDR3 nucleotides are TGTGCCAGCAGCTCACAGGGCGATCAGCCCCAGCATTTT. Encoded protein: CASSSQGDQPQHF. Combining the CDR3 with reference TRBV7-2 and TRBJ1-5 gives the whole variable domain GAGVSQSPSNKVTEKGKDVELRCDPISGHTALYWYRQSLGQGLEFLIYFQGNSAPDKSGLPSDRFSAERTGGSVSTLTIQRTQQEDSAVYLCASSSQGDQPQHFGDGTRLSIL.

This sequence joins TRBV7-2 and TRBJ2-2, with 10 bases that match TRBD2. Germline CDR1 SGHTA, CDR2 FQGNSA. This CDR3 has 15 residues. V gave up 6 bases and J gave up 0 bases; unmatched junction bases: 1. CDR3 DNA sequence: TGTGCCAGCAGGAGCGGGGGGGCGAACACCGGGGAGCTGTTTTTT. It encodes CASRSGGANTGELFF.

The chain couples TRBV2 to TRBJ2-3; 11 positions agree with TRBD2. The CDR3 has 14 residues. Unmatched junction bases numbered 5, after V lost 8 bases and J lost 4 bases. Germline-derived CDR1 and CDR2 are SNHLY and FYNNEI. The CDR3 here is CASGLAGGADTQYF. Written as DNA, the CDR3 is TGTGCCAGCGGGCTAGCGGGAGGAGCAGATACGCAGTATTTT. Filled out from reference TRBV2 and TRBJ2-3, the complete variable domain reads EPEVTQTPSHQVTQMGQEVILRCVPISNHLYFYWYRQILGQKVEFLVSFYNNEISEKSEIFDDQFSVERPDGSNFTLKIRSTKLEDSAMYFCASGLAGGADTQYFGPGTRLTVL.

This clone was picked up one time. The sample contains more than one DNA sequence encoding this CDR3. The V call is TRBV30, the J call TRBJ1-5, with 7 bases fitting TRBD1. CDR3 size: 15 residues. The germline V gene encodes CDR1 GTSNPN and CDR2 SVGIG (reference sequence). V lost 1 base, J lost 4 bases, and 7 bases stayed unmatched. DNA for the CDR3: TGTGCCTGGAGTGCTCCGGGACAGTTTAATCAGCCCCAGCATTTT. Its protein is CAWSAPGQFNQPQHF.

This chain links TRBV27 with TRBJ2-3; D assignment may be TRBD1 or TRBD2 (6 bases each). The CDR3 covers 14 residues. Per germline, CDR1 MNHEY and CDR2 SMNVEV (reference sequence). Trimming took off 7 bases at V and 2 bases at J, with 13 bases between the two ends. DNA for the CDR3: TGTGCCAGCAAAGGGGGGAAAAACACAGATACGCAGTATTTT. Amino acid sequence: CASKGGKNTDTQYF.

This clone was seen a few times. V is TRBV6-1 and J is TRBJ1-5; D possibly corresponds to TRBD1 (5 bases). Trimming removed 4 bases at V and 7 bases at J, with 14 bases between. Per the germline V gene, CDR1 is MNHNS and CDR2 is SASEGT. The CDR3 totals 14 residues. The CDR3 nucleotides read TGTGCCAGCAGTGTAGGTGGGGGTCAGCAGCCCCAGCATTTT. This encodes CASSVGGGQQPQHF.

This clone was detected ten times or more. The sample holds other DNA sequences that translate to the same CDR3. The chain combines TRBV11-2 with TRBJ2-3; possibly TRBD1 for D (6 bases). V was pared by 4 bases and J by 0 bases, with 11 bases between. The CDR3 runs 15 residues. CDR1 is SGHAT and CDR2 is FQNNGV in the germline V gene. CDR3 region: CASSSPGTSTDTQYF. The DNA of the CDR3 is TGTGCCAGCAGCTCCCCGGGGACAAGCACAGATACGCAGTATTTT. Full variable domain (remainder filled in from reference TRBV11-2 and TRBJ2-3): EAGVAQSPRYKIIEKRQSVAFWCNPISGHATLYWYQQILGQGPKLLIQFQNNGVVDDSQLPKDRFSAERLKGVDSTLKIQPAKLEDSAVYLCASSSPGTSTDTQYFGPGTRLTVL.

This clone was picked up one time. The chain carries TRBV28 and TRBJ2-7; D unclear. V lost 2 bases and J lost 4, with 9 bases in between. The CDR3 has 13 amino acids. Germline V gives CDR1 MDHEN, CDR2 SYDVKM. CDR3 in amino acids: CASSLRRQYEQYF. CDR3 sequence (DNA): TGTGCCAGCAGTTTACGTCGGCAGTACGAGCAGTACTTC.

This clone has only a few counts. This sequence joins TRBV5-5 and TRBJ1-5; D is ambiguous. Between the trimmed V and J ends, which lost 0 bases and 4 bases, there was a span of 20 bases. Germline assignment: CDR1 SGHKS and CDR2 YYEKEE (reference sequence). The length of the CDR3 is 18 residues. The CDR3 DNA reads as TGTGCCAGCAGCTTGGACGTTCGTATGGGGAGACAAAATCAGCCCCAGCATTTT. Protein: CASSLDVRMGRQNQPQHF.

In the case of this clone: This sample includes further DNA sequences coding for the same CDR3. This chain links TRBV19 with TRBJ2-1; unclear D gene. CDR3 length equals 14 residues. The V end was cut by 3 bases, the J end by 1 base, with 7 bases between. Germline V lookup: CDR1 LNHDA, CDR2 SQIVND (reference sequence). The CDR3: CASSIDGSYNEQFF. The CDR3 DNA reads TGTGCCAGTAGTATTGACGGTTCCTACAATGAGCAGTTCTTC.

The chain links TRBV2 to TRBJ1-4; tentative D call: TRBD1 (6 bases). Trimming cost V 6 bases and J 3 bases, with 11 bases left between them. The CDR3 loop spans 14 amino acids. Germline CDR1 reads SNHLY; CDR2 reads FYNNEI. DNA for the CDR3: TGTGCCAGCAGCATAGGGGGGGCTAATGAAAAACTGTTTTTT. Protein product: CASSIGGANEKLFF.

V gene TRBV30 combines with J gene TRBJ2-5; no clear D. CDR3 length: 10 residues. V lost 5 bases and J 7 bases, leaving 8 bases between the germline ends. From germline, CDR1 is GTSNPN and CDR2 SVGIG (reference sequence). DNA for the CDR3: TGTGCCTGGGATCTCGGGACCCAGTACTTC. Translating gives CAWDLGTQYF.

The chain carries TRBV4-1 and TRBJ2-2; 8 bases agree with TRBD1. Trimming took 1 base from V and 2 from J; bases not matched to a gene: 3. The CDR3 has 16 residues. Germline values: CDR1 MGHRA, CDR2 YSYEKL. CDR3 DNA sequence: TGCGCCAGCAGCCAAGGGACAGGGACTAACACCGGGGAGCTGTTTTTT. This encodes CASSQGTGTNTGELFF.

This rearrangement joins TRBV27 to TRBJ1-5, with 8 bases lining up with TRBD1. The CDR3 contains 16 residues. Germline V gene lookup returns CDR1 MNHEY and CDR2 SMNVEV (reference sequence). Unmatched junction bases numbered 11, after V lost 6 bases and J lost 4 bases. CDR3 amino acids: CASRHGQGEGNQPQHF. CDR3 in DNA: TGTGCCAGCAGACACGGACAGGGAGAGGGAAATCAGCCCCAGCATTTT.

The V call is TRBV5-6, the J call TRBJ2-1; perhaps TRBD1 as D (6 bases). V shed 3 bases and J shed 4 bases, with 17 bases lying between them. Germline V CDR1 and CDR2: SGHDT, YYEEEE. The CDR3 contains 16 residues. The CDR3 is CASSSDTGLLYNEQFF. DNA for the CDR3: TGTGCCAGCAGCTCGGATACAGGGTTACTGTACAATGAGCAGTTCTTC.

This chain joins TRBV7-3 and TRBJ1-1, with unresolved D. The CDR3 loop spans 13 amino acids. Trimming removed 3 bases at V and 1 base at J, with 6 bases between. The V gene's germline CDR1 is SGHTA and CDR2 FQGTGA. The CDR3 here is CASSFAGNTEAFF. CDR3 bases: TGTGCCAGCAGCTTCGCGGGGAACACTGAAGCTTTCTTT.

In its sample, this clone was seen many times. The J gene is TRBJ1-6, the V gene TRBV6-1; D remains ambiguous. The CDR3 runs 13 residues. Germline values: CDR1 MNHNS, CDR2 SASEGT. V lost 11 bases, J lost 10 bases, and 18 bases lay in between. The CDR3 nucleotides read TGTGCCGCCTGCGCTGAGGCAGGCTCACCCCTCCACTTT. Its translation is CAACAEAGSPLHF.